The T cell receptor beta chain under discussion was sequenced for a study of human T cells and chemical hapten exposure. Study overall: Yields of TCR per sample differed, chiefly owing to small differences in pooled library volume. Study-wide results and limits: Counts of expanded TCRs (at PT1) showed a positive correlation with patch test score.

Trimming removed 5 bases from V and 1 base from J, with 12 bases in between. From germline, CDR1 is SQVTM and CDR2 ANQGSEA. This CDR3 has 14 amino acids. Original data processing: Ranging from about 20,000 to 700,000, TCR counts per sample had a median value of about 96,000. Via MiXCR, TCRdb re-called the RACE reads, giving one row per CDR3 protein. TCRdb, not the authors, supplied the V and J calls. The sample yields roughly 82,000 distinct CDR3 sequences, approximately 12% seen once. Time point described: patch test 1, 2 weeks after DPC sensitization. Treatment reported: therapeutic diphenylcyclopropenone sensitization with weekly scalp DPC. Notes on this clonotype: Its specificity is not known.

The receptor was isolated from a woman aged 55-69 years with alopecia areata. Some clones in this sample may be carry-over from other donors' samples. The chain combines TRBV29-1 with TRBJ1-5; D is undetermined. Sequences were derived from whole blood, sampled in connection with sensitization to the hapten diphenylcyclopropenone (DPC). CDR3 sequence: CSVKGFESNQPQHF. In DNA, the CDR3 is TGCAGCGTTAAGGGTTTTGAAAGCAATCAGCCCCAGCATTTT. The whole variable domain, remainder taken from reference TRBV29-1 and TRBJ1-5, is SAVISQKPSRDICQRGTSLTIQCQVDSQVTMMFWYRQQPGQSLTLIATANQGSEATYESGFVIDKFPISRPNLTFSTLTVSNMSPEDSSIYLCSVKGFESNQPQHFGDGTRLSIL.